The entry below gives a single TCR beta chain sequence along with its context. The antigen remains undetermined. This CDR3 is built from 14 residues. Germline V gene sequence: CDR1 SGHNT, CDR2 YYREEE (reference sequence). V was shortened by 0 bases and J by 7 bases, with 11 bases between the two germline ends. Assay: immunoSEQ multiplex PCR; the TCRdb copy retains only in-frame clones and omits some. The sample includes around 1.6 million clones, 95% to 99% of them seen just once. These data are taken from a study of shared clonotypes between healthy human individuals. Study observations and caveats: Naive subsets, compared against memory subsets, generally had larger estimated richness values.

The study drew its donors from healthy HIV-negative adults without recent acute infections or vaccinations. The chain employs TRBV5-4 and TRBJ2-1; D assignment may be TRBD1 or TRBD2 (6 bases each). The receptor was derived from a man aged 25 to 40 in good health. The source material was naive CD4+ T cells sorted from blood. Subset denoted: CD45RA+ positively selected. For the CDR3, the DNA is TGTGCCAGCAGCTTGGGTACGGGGGCTAATGAGCAGTTCTTC. It specifies CASSLGTGANEQFF.